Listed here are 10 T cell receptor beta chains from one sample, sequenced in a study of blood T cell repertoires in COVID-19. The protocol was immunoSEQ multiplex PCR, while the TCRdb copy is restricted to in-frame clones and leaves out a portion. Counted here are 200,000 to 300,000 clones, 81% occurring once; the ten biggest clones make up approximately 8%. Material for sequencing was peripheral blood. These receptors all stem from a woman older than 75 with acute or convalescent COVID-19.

In DNA form, the CDR3 reads TGTGCCAGCAGCATCGGACTAGCGCGGAACTACGAGCAGTACTTC. Its translation is CASSIGLARNYEQYF. The chain couples TRBV7-8 to TRBJ2-7; 9 bases map to TRBD2. The CDR3 is made up of 15 amino acids. CDR1 SGHVS and CDR2 FQNEAQ come from the germline V gene. V shed 5 bases and J 3 bases; nucleotides not matched to a gene: 8.

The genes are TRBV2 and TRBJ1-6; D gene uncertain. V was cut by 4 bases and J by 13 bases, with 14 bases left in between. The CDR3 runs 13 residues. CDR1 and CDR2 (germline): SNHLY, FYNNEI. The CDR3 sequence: CASSGIDGRPLHF. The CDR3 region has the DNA TGTGCCAGCAGTGGGATCGATGGGAGGCCCCTCCACTTT.

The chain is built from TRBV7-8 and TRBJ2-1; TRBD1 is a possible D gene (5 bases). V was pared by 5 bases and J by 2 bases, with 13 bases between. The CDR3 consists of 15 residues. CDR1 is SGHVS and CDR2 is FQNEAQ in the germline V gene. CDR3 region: CASSLGQGAYNEQFF. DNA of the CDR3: TGTGCCAGCAGCCTGGGGCAAGGGGCCTACAATGAGCAGTTCTTC.

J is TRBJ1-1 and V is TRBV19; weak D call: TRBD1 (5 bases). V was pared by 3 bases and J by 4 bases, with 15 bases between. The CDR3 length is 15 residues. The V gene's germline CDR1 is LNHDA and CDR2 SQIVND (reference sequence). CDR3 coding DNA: TGTGCCAGTAGTATCAGGGAATTGGCAGGCACTGAAGCTTTCTTT. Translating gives CASSIRELAGTEAFF.

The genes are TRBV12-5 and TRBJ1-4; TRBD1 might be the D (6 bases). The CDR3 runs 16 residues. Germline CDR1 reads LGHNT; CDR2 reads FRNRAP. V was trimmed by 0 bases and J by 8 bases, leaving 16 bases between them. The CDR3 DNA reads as TGTGCTAGTGGTTTGGTACTATCGGGGGGCGGAGAAAAACTGTTTTTT. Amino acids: CASGLVLSGGGEKLFF.

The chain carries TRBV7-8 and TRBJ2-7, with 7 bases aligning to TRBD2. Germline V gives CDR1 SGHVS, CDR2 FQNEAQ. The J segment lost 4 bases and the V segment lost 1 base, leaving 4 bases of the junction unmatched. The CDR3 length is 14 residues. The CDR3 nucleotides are TGTGCCAGCAGCTTAGGGCGGGGGAGATACGAGCAGTACTTC. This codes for CASSLGRGRYEQYF.

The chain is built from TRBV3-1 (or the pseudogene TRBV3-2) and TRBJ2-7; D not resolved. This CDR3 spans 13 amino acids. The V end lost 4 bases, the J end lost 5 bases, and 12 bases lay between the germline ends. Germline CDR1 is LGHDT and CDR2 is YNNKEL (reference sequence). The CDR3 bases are TGTGCCAGCAGCCGTGGCAGTAGCCACGAGCAGTACTTC. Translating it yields CASSRGSSHEQYF.

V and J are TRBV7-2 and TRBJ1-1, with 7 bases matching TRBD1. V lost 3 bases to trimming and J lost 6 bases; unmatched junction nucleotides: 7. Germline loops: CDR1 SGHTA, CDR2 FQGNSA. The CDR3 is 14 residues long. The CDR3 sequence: CASSFKGAGAEAFF. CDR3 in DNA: TGTGCCAGCAGCTTTAAGGGGGCAGGGGCTGAAGCTTTCTTT.

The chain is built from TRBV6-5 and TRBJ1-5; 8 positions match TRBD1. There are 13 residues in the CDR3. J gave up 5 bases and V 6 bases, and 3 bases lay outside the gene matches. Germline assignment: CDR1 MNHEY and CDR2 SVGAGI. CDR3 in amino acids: CASRATGDQPQHF. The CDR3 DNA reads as TGTGCCAGCAGAGCGACAGGGGATCAGCCCCAGCATTTT.

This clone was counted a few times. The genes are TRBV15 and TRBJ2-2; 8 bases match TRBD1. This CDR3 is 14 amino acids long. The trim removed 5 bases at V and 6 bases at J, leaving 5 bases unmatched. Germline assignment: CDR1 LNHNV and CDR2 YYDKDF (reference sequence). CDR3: CATSLDRESGELFF. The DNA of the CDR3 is TGTGCCACCAGCTTGGACAGGGAGTCCGGGGAGCTGTTTTTT.